The source of this T cell receptor beta chain is a study of beta chain features in type 1 diabetes listed by TCRdb under 2018. Looking at the study overall: Patients and healthy donors did not differ in mean age, gender distribution, total cell number or subset yield. A total of around 110,000,000 sorted cells were examined across all samples, and RNA yield correlated strongly with the number of cells per subset. In the study, recently diagnosed type 1 diabetes patients and matched healthy donors were compared on the TCRB repertoires of their sorted circulating CD4+ T cell subsets. Regulatory and stem cell-like memory subsets were obtained from only 8 patients and roughly eight healthy donors, while naive and central memory subsets were obtained from all 30 or so donors. On the study overall, not on this receptor specifically: Because cDNA was sequenced instead of genomic DNA, activated cells with high expression could be over-represented, although the groups did not differ in activation or CD3 levels. At VDJ recombination sites, patients with type 1 diabetes made fewer insertions and deleted more nucleotides, a pattern implying thymic rearrangement abnormalities. PCR might favor shorter templates, but patient and control samples were amplified and corrected together, so any skew would affect both groups equally. Naive, central memory and regulatory TCRB repertoires appeared to be more similar among patients than among healthy donors. HLA sub-analyses involved small numbers of individuals, so any influence of HLA type on TCRB rearrangement remained unresolved. A moderate but significant shortening of TCRB CDR3 length was observed in type 1 diabetes patients in all four CD4+ subsets.

Each donor gave one peripheral blood draw, averaging around 120 mL, which was collected into heparinised tubes. Using a panel that included CD45RO, CCR7, CD25, CD127, CD95 and CD27, naive, central memory, regulatory and stem cell-like memory CD4+ T cells were sorted on a BD FACSAria II. Every sorted population had a purity above 95%. PBMCs were isolated right away by Lymphoprep density gradient centrifugation and were stained directly, without culture. So that batch effects would be minimized, each experiment stained and sorted samples in pairs, pairing one healthy donor with one patient. Counted from cysteine to phenylalanine, this CDR3 has 11 amino acids. The DNA shown is the 33-base CDR3, in frame from base 1. CDR1 and CDR2, per the germline V gene (reference sequence), are GTSNPN and SVGIG. V drops 8 bases and J drops 2 bases, leaving 10 bases in between. All of the isolated RNA was reverse transcribed with the High Capacity cDNA Reverse Transcription Kit, so expressed TCRB transcripts were sequenced. Deep immunoSEQ sequencing was applied to naive, central memory and regulatory T cell samples, giving an average of about 3.8 million total reads per sample. Sorted cells were lysed in RLT buffer and RNA was extracted with DNase-treated RNeasy Micro or Mini kits, depending on cell number. To prevent cross-contamination, every cell subset was processed on its own, while patient and healthy donor samples were processed together. The immunoSEQ multiplex PCR was used to amplify TCRB sequences from cDNA, generating 87-bp fragments that spanned the CDR3 region. The amplicons were sequenced using the Illumina HiSeq platform. Turning to the authors' computational methods: Synthetic template baselines were used to correct PCR bias computationally, reads within Hamming distance 2 were collapsed, and singletons that could not be merged were discarded. Reads were aligned against IMGT so that V, D and J genes, CDR3 length and insertions or deletions at six rearrangement sites could be assigned. Within each subset, clonotype counts were normalized to sorted cell number, and only after that were true diversity and Gini coefficients computed with the tcR R package. The overlap coefficient, calculated on TCRB nucleotide sequences, was used to measure repertoire sharing. Out-of-frame TCRB sequences from naive cells were analyzed as a proxy for the pre-selection repertoire. TCRdb retrieved this table from immuneACCESS and kept in-frame rearrangements only. Not all clones are present; in checked studies, unresolved V genes account for under half, and no reason is known for the remainder. The V and J calls and clone size were taken over from that table, and D and trimming were inferred from the DNA. In this sample the table shows around 430,000 clones, 25% to 35% of which occur a single time. Roughly 0.06% of the sample is held by the ten biggest clonotypes.

Comments on this clone: Its antigen target is currently unknown. No much larger clone is present one base from it, and per-base qualities are unavailable.

The receptor chain draws on TRBV30 and TRBJ2-7; possibly the D gene is TRBD2, per 5 matching bases. Sequenced input: naive CD4+ T cells from blood. The cell subset or site label, as the study defines it: true naive CD4+ T cells. The receptor's source is a man younger than 35 in good health. The CDR3 sequence is CARSGTYEQYF. In nucleotide form, the sequence is TGTGCCCGATCCGGGACCTACGAGCAGTACTTC.